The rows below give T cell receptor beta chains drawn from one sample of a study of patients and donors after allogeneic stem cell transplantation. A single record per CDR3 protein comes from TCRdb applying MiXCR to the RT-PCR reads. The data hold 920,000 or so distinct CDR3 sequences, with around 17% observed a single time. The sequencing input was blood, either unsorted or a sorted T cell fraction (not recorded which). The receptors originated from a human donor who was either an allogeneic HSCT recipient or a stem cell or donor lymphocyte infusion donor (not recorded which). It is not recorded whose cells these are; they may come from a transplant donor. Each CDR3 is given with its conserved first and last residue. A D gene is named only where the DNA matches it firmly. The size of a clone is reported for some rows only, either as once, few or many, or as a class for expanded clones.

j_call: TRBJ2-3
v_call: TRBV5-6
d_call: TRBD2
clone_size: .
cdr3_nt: TGTGCCAGCAGCGGGGGACTAGCGGGAGGGCGGAAAGATACGCAGTATTTT
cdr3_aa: CASSGGLAGGRKDTQYF

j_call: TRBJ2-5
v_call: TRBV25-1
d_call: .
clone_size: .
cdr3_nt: TGTGCCAGCAGTGACGGGACACCTGGGGAGACCCAGTACTTC
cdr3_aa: CASSDGTPGETQYF

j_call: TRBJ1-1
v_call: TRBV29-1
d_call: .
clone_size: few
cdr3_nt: TGCAGCGTTGCCAGGCCCCAGGAAATGAACACTGAAGCTTTCTTT
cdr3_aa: CSVARPQEMNTEAFF

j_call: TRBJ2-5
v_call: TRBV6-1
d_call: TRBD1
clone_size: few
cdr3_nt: TGTGCCAGCAGGGCCGGGACAGTGGGAGATGAGACCCAGTACTTC
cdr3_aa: CASRAGTVGDETQYF

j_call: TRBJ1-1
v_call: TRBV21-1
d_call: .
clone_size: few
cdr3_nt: TGTGCCAGCAAGGATCCTGAAGCTTTCTTT
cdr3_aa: CASKDPEAFF

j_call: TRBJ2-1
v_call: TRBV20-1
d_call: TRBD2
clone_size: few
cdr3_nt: TGCAGTGCTAGAGCGCGGGAGTCTCTCTATGAGCAGTTCTTC
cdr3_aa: CSARARESLYEQFF

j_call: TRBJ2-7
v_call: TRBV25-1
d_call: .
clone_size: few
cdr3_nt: TGTGCCAGCAGTGAATACCGACAGGCAATCCTTTCCTACGAGCAGTACTTC
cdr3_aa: CASSEYRQAILSYEQYF

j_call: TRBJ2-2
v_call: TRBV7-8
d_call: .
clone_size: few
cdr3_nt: TGTGCCAGCAGCTTCCGATTCCCTAACACCGGGGAGCTGTTTTTT
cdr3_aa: CASSFRFPNTGELFF

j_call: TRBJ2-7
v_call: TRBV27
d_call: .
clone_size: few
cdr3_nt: TGTGCCAGCAGTATCACGACCGGGGGCGAGCAGTACTTC
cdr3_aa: CASSITTGGEQYF

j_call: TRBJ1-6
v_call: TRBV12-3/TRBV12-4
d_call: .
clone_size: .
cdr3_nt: TGTGCCACTGGGCAGGGGCGCTCCTATAATTCACCCCTCCACTTT
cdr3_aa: CATGQGRSYNSPLHF

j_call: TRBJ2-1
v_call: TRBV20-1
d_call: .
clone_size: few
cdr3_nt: TGCAGTGCTAGAGCGACTGGGGATGAGCAGTTCTTC
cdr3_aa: CSARATGDEQFF

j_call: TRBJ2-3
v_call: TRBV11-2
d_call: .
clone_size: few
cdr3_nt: TGTGCCAGCAGCTTAGGGGGGTGGGGCCGAGTTAGCACAGATACGCAGTATTTT
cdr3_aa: CASSLGGWGRVSTDTQYF

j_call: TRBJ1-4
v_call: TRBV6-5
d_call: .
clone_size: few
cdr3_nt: TGTGCCAGCAGTTACGAAACGACTAATGAAAAACTGTTTTTT
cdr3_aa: CASSYETTNEKLFF

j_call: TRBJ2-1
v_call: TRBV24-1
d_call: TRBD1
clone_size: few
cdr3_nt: TGTGCCACCAGTGATCGCACCGGGACAGTCTACAATGAGCAGTTCTTC
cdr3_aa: CATSDRTGTVYNEQFF

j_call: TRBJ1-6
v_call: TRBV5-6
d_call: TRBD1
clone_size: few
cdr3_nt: TGTGCCAGCAGCTTGTTACTGGGCAGGGGGAATAATTCACCCCTCCACTTT
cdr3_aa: CASSLLLGRGNNSPLHF

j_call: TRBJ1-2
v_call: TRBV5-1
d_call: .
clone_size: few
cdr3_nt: TGCGCCAGCGCTGAAGGCAGGGCCAGCTATGGCTACACCTTC
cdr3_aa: CASAEGRASYGYTF

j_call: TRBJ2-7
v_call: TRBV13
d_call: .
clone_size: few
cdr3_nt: TGTGCCAGCAGCAGAGGGGTCCAACCCTACGAGCAGTACTTC
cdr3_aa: CASSRGVQPYEQYF

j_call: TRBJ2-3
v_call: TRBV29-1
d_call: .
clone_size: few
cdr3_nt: TGCAGCGTTGACTTCCCACCCACGAATACGCAGTATTTT
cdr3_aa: CSVDFPPTNTQYF

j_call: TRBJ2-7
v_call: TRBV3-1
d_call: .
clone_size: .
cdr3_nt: TGTGCCAGCAGCTCAGACCCGGGACACGGCCCCTACGAGCAGTACTTC
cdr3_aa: CASSSDPGHGPYEQYF

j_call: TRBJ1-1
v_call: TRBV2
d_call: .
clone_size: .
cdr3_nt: TGTGCCAGCAACCAAGCCCGGGGGTCGGGCAACACTGAAGCTTTCTTT
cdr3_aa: CASNQARGSGNTEAFF

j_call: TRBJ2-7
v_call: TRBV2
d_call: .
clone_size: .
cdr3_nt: TGTGCTACCATTTCCGGCACGGTTTACGAGCAGTACTTC
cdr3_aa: CATISGTVYEQYF

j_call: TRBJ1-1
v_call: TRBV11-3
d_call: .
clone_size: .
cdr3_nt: TGTGCCAGCAGCCCCCCCCGGGGCTGGAGCACTGAAGCTTTCTTT
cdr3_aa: CASSPPRGWSTEAFF

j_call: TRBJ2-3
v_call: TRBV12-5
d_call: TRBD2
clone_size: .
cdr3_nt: TGTGCTAGTGGTTACGGACTAGCGGGAGCAGATACGCAGTATTTT
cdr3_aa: CASGYGLAGADTQYF

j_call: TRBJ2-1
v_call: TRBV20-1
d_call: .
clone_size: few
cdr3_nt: TGCAGTGCTAGAGAAGACCGGGACCAAGGGGGGTTCTTC
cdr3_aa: CSAREDRDQGGFF

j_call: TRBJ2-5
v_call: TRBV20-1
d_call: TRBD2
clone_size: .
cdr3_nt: TGCAGTGCGATTAGCGGGCCTGAAGAGACCCAGTACTTC
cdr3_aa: CSAISGPEETQYF

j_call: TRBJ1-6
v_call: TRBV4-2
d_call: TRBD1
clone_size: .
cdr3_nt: TGTGCCAGCAGGCGGGACAGCGGAAGGATCCACTTT
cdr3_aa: CASRRDSGRIHF

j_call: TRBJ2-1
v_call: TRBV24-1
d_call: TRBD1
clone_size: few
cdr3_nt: TGTGCCACCAGTGATTTGCCACAGGGGTCCCACAATGAGCAGTTCTTC
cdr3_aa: CATSDLPQGSHNEQFF

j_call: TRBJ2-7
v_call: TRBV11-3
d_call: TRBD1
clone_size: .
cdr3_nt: TGTGCCAGCAGCAACGACAGGGGCGAGCAGTACTTC
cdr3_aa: CASSNDRGEQYF

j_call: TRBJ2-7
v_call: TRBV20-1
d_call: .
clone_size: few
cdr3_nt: TGCAGTGCTAGAGGGGGGGCATCAACCCGCCGGTACTTC
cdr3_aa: CSARGGASTRRYF

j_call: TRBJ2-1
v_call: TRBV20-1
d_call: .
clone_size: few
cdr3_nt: TGCAGTGCCACCCCCATCGGGACATCGAAGAGGAATGAGCAGTTCTTC
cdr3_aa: CSATPIGTSKRNEQFF

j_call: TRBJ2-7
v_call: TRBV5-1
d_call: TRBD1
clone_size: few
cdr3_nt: TGCGCCAGCAGCCCGGACAGGCAAACGGAATACTTC
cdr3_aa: CASSPDRQTEYF

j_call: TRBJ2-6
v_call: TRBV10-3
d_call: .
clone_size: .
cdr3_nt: TGTGCCATCAGTGGGGGCCCCCCCACAGGGTCCCCCCTCTCTGGGGCCAACGTCCTGACTTTC
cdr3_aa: CAISGGPPTGSPLSGANVLTF

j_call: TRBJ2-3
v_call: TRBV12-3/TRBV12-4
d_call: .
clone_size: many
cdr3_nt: TGTGCCAGCAGTGCCGACTCCGCCTCCACAGATACGCAGTATTTT
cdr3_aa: CASSADSASTDTQYF

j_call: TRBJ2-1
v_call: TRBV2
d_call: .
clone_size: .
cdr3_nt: TGTGCCAGCAGTGGGGCGGATAGCTCCTACAATGAGCAGTTCTTC
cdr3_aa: CASSGADSSYNEQFF

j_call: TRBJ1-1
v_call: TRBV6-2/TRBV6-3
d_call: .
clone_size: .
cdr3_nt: TGTGCCAGCAGAACTACAGGGTACAGTGAAGCTTTCTTT
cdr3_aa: CASRTTGYSEAFF

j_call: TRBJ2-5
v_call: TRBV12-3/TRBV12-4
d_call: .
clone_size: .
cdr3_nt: TGTGCCAGCAGTTTGGTCCTAGATGAAGAGACCCAGTACTTC
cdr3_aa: CASSLVLDEETQYF

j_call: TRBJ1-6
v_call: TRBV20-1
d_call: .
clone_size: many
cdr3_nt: TGCAGTGCTAGGGGAGACAGCTATAATTCACCCCTCCACTTT
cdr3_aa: CSARGDSYNSPLHF

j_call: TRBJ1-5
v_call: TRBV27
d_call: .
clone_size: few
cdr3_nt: TGTGCCAGCAGTCTTACTCCAAGACAAGCAAATCAGCCCCAGCATTTT
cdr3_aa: CASSLTPRQANQPQHF

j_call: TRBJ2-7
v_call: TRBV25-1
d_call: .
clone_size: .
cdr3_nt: TGTGCCAGCAGTGAAGGGAGGACAGCGGCCGAGCAGTACTTC
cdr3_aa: CASSEGRTAAEQYF

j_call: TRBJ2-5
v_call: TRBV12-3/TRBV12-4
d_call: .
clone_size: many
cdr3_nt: TGTGCCAGCAGAGTATCGGGGGCAGAGACCCAGTACTTC
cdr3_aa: CASRVSGAETQYF

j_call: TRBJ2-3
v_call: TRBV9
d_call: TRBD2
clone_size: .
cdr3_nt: TGTGCCAGCAGCCTTTCTAGCGGGAGGGCCTCTGATACGCAGTATTTT
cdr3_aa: CASSLSSGRASDTQYF

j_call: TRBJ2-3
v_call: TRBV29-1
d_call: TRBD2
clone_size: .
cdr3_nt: TGCAGCGCCGAGGGGCGGGAGGGTGCAGATACGCAGTATTTT
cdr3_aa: CSAEGREGADTQYF

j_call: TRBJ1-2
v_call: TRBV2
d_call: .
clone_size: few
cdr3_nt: TGTGCCAGCAGAGAGGGTCTACTTAGGGGGTTTAGTGGCTACACCTTC
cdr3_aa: CASREGLLRGFSGYTF

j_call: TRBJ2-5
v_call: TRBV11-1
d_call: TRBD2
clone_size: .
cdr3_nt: TGTGCCAGCAGCCGGAGGAGCGGGAGGTTTGGGCAAGAGACCCAGTACTTC
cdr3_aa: CASSRRSGRFGQETQYF

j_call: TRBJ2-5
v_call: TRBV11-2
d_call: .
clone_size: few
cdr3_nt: TGTGCCAGCAGCTTAATCGCGGCAGGGGCTAAAGAGACCCAGTACTTC
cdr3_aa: CASSLIAAGAKETQYF

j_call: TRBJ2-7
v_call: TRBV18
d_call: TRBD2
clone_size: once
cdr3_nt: TGTGCCAGCTCACATTCTAGCGGGAGTTACGAGCAGTACTTC
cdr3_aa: CASSHSSGSYEQYF

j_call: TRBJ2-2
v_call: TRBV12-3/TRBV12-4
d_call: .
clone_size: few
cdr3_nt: TGTGCCAGCAGTTCCTCCAGGGGCGCCACGAACACCGGGGAGCTGTTTTTT
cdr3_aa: CASSSSRGATNTGELFF

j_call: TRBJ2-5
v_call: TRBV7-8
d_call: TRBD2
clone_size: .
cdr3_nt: TGTGCCAGCGTGCGGATAGCGGGGGGGTGGCAAGAGACCCAGTACTTC
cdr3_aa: CASVRIAGGWQETQYF

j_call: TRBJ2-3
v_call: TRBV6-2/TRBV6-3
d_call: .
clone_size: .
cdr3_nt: TGTGCCAGCAGATATTCATGGAGGCAGTATTTT
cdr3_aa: CASRYSWRQYF

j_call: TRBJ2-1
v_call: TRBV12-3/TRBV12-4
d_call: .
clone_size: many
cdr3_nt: TGTGCCAGCAGACCTTCCGGAGGTGAGCAGTTCTTC
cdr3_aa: CASRPSGGEQFF

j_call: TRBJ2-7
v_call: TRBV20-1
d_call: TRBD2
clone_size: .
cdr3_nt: TGCAGTGCCAAAGGACTAGCGGGACCCCTGGGCGAGCAGTACTTC
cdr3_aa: CSAKGLAGPLGEQYF

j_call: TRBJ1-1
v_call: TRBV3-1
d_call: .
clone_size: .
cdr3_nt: TGTGCCAGCAGCCAGGGATCGAGCACTGAAGCTTTCTTT
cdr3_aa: CASSQGSSTEAFF

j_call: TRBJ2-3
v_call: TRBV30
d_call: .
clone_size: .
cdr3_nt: TGTGCCTGGAGTGTACCCGGGAGTGCGGATTTT
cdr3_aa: CAWSVPGSADF

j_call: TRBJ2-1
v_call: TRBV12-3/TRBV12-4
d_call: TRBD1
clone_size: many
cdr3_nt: TGTGCCAGCAGCCCAGGGACAGGGGGCTCGTATGAGCAGTTCTTC
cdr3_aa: CASSPGTGGSYEQFF

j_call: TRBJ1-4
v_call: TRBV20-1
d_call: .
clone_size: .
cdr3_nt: TGCAGTGCTAGATACCGCGATGAAAAACTGTTTTTT
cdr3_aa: CSARYRDEKLFF

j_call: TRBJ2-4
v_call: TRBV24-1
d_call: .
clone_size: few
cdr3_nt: TGTGCCACCAGTGATCTACGGGTGGACATTCAGTACTTC
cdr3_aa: CATSDLRVDIQYF